The 30 T cell receptor beta chains reported below all come from one sample, sequenced in a study of T-cell memory formation after mild COVID-19. Each CDR3 protein gets one entry after TCRdb re-called the 5' RACE reads with MiXCR. The sample comprises roughly 350,000 distinct CDR3 sequences, around 21% of which are singletons, and roughly an eighth rests with the top ten. Sequenced input: PBMCs or a T cell subset sorted from them (not recorded which). All receptors derive from an adult woman who had mild COVID-19 (a few samples of this study predate the infection). Cell type and time point are not known.

This clonotype was counted only a few times. The chain uses TRBV7-6 and TRBJ2-3, with 9 positions matching TRBD2. The CDR3 covers 16 residues. V lost 3 bases to trimming and J lost 2 bases; unmatched junction nucleotides: 6. Looked up from germline, CDR1 is SGHVS and CDR2 is FNYEAQ. The CDR3 is CASSFSLAGPTDTQYF. The CDR3 DNA is TGTGCCAGCAGCTTTAGCCTAGCGGGACCCACAGATACGCAGTATTTT.

In this sample, this clonotype turned up a few times. The rearrangement joins TRBV11-2 to TRBJ1-2; D gene uncertain. The V gene's germline CDR1 is SGHAT and CDR2 FQNNGV. V dropped 0 bases and J dropped 4 bases, with 12 bases sitting between them. The CDR3 spans 15 residues. CDR3: CASSLDPAALYGYTF. As DNA, the CDR3 is TGTGCCAGCAGCTTAGATCCAGCAGCCCTCTATGGCTACACCTTC.

This chain links TRBV3-1 with TRBJ1-1; D perhaps matches TRBD1 (5 bases). This CDR3 spans 16 amino acids. Germline lookup yields CDR1 LGHDT and CDR2 YNNKEL (reference sequence). V dropped 0 bases and J dropped 4 bases, with 15 bases sitting between them. The CDR3 region has the DNA TGTGCCAGCAGCCAAGAATCACCCGGGGCGGCCACTGAAGCTTTCTTT. Translating gives CASSQESPGAATEAFF.

This chain uses TRBV5-1 with TRBJ2-1, with 11 nucleotides matching TRBD2. Germline CDR1 reads SGHRS; CDR2 reads YFSETQ. The CDR3 is 18 amino acids. With 1 base clipped from V and 4 bases from J, the junction kept 10 bases outside the gene matches. CDR3 sequence reads: CASSLTDFSGRGYNEQFF. CDR3 in DNA: TGCGCCAGCAGCTTGACCGATTTTAGCGGGAGGGGTTACAATGAGCAGTTCTTC.

This clonotype was picked up a small number of times. The gene calls are TRBV12-3 or TRBV12-4 and TRBJ1-1; D is undetermined. This CDR3 has 14 residues. Trimming removed 6 bases from V and 6 bases from J, with 17 bases in between. In DNA, the CDR3 is TGTGCCAGCAGCCCTCAGGCGCAGAGTTCTGAAGCTTTCTTT. It yields the protein CASSPQAQSSEAFF.

The chain links TRBV7-2 to TRBJ2-7; TRBD1 might be the D (5 bases). Per the germline V gene, CDR1 is SGHTA and CDR2 is FQGNSA. There are 13 residues in the CDR3. Trimming stripped 7 bases from V and 6 bases from J, with 16 bases between. CDR3 bases: TGTGCCAGCATAATGCCAGGGTCTGGCGAGCAGTACTTC. This codes for CASIMPGSGEQYF. Variable domain in full (rest from reference TRBV7-2 and TRBJ2-7): GAGVSQSPSNKVTEKGKDVELRCDPISGHTALYWYRQSLGQGLEFLIYFQGNSAPDKSGLPSDRFSAERTGGSVSTLTIQRTQQEDSAVYLCASIMPGSGEQYFGPGTRLTVT.

V usage is TRBV5-1 and J usage is TRBJ2-7, with D maybe TRBD1 (6 bases). Trimming shortened V by 4 bases and J by 1 base, and 15 bases separated the two germline ends. CDR3 length: 15 amino acids. Germline V gene sequence: CDR1 SGHRS, CDR2 YFSETQ. The CDR3 coding sequence is TGCGCCAGCAGCCCCTTTCTTGACAGGTCCTACGAGCAGTACTTC. Translated, it gives CASSPFLDRSYEQYF.

J is TRBJ2-3 and V is TRBV5-6; no definite D call. V lost 6 bases and J 0 bases, leaving 11 bases between the germline ends. This CDR3 has 14 residues. Germline assignment: CDR1 SGHDT and CDR2 YYEEEE. In DNA form, the CDR3 reads TGTGCCAGCACCCCAGTAACTAGCACAGATACGCAGTATTTT. Translating it yields CASTPVTSTDTQYF.

The chain joins TRBV6-2 or TRBV6-3 to TRBJ2-2, with unresolved D. In germline, CDR1 is MNHEY, CDR2 SVGEGT. The CDR3 runs 11 residues. V was trimmed by 6 bases and J by 4 bases, leaving 3 bases between them. The CDR3 nucleotides are TGTGCCAGCAGATCCACCGGGGAGCTGTTTTTT. This encodes CASRSTGELFF.

Many counts were recorded for this clonotype. The CDR3 DNA follows: TGCGCCAGCAGCTTGATTCCGGGGGGCACTGAAGCTTTCTTT. This gives the protein CASSLIPGGTEAFF. This chain joins TRBV5-1 and TRBJ1-1; TRBD1 might be the D (5 bases). The CDR3 is 14 residues long. The germline V gene encodes CDR1 SGHRS and CDR2 YFSETQ. V shed 1 base and J shed 4 bases, with 11 bases lying between them.

This chain connects TRBV7-2 to TRBJ2-1; 12 bases match TRBD2. The CDR3 consists of 16 residues. V lost 6 bases and J lost 4; bases outside the gene matches: 7. Germline CDR1 and CDR2: SGHTA and FQGNSA. Here the CDR3 DNA reads TGTGCCAGCAGACTGGCCCTAGCGGGAGGGTACAATGAGCAGTTCTTC. Protein product: CASRLALAGGYNEQFF.

This CDR3 reads CASSVGTPRDSYEQYF. The CDR3 nucleotides read TGTGCCAGCAGCGTAGGAACCCCACGGGACAGCTACGAGCAGTACTTC. The chain uses TRBV9 and TRBJ2-7, with 7 nucleotides matching TRBD1. V gave up 0 bases and J gave up 3 bases; unmatched junction bases: 9. The CDR3 runs 16 residues. The V gene's germline CDR1 is SGDLS and CDR2 YYNGEE. Together with reference TRBV9 and TRBJ2-7, the CDR3 gives the full variable domain: DSGVTQTPKHLITATGQRVTLRCSPRSGDLSVYWYQQSLDQGLQFLIQYYNGEERAKGNILERFSAQQFPDLHSELNLSSLELGDSALYFCASSVGTPRDSYEQYFGPGTRLTVT.

J is TRBJ2-3 and V is TRBV5-1; possible D gene TRBD2, 5 bases. The CDR3 runs 16 residues. CDR1 and CDR2 (germline): SGHRS, YFSETQ. V gave up 0 bases and J gave up 6 bases, with 17 bases separating them. CDR3 residues: CASSLAGRLSFDTQYF. The CDR3 DNA reads as TGCGCCAGCAGCTTGGCCGGCAGACTATCATTCGATACGCAGTATTTT.

This clonotype has just a few counts. This chain links TRBV5-1 with TRBJ1-2, with D maybe TRBD1 (5 bases). This CDR3 comprises 12 residues. V lost 7 bases and J lost 6, with 13 bases in between. Germline lookup yields CDR1 SGHRS and CDR2 YFSETQ. CDR3 sequence (DNA): TGCGCCAGCGGCCCCCTAGGGGATGGCTACACCTTC. It codes for CASGPLGDGYTF.

This clonotype was observed a handful of times. The rearrangement links TRBV20-1 to TRBJ1-2, with D unresolved. V lost 5 bases, J lost 1 base, and 14 bases lay in between. CDR1 and CDR2 from the germline V gene are DFQATT and SNEGSKA (reference sequence). The CDR3 spans 14 residues. DNA of the CDR3: TGCAGTGCTCTCATCCCTCCGAGTAACTATGGCTACACCTTC. Its translation: CSALIPPSNYGYTF.

This chain's CDR3 is CASSSLRTGGRGYGYTF. For the CDR3, the DNA is TGTGCCAGCAGCTCTCTGAGGACAGGGGGAAGAGGCTATGGCTACACCTTC. This chain uses TRBV3-1 with TRBJ1-2, with 10 bases that match TRBD1. The CDR3 contains 17 residues. CDR1 and CDR2 (germline): LGHDT, YNNKEL (reference sequence). Trimming took 5 bases from V and 4 from J; bases not matched to a gene: 13.

V is TRBV6-5 and J is TRBJ1-1; the D is unclear. V lost 5 bases and J 4 bases, leaving 20 bases between the germline ends. The CDR3 totals 16 residues. CDR1 and CDR2 (germline): MNHEY, SVGAGI. The DNA for the CDR3 is TGTGCCAGCAGTCCCTTGACCCCTGCCGAGGGCACTGAAGCTTTCTTT. Translating gives CASSPLTPAEGTEAFF.

The CDR3 protein is CASSFPRTSGSSPYEQYF. In DNA, the CDR3 is TGTGCCAGCAGCTTCCCGAGGACTAGCGGGTCTTCCCCCTACGAGCAGTACTTC. The V call is TRBV7-9, the J call TRBJ2-7, with 11 nucleotides matching TRBD2. The CDR3 extends over 18 amino acids. Germline trimming cut 3 bases from V and 2 bases from J; bases unmatched to any gene: 12. Germline V gene lookup returns CDR1 SEHNR and CDR2 FQNEAQ (reference sequence).

This clonotype was counted between two and nine times. The chain carries TRBV24-1 and TRBJ2-2, with D tentatively TRBD1 (6 bases). CDR1 and CDR2 from the germline V gene are KGHDR and SFDVKD. The CDR3 sequence is 18 residues long. The V gene lost 6 bases and the J gene lost 0 bases, with 19 bases spanning the gap. In DNA form, the CDR3 reads TGTGCCACCAGTTTGTCAGGGGTAACCTACGCGAACACCGGGGAGCTGTTTTTT. Translating it yields CATSLSGVTYANTGELFF.

The chain carries TRBV29-1 and TRBJ1-5; D is possibly TRBD1 (5 bases). Trimming removed 1 base from V and 6 bases from J, with 25 bases in between. Per germline, CDR1 SQVTM and CDR2 ANQGSEA. CDR3 size: 18 residues. In DNA form, the CDR3 reads TGCAGCGTTGAAGCGGGGGGAGTGGGGACCCTATTGCCTCAGCCCCAGCATTTT. Translating it yields CSVEAGGVGTLLPQPQHF.

The gene calls are TRBV29-1 and TRBJ2-6; a weak D match, TRBD2 (6 bases). CDR1 SQVTM and CDR2 ANQGSEA come from the germline V gene. The CDR3 runs to 14 residues. V shed 3 bases and J shed 0 bases, with 6 bases lying between them. In DNA form, the CDR3 reads TGCAGCGTTGAGGGGGGCTCTGGGGCCAACGTCCTGACTTTC. It codes for CSVEGGSGANVLTF.

This clonotype came up a few times. The chain links TRBV29-1 to TRBJ2-1, with 8 bases fitting TRBD1. The germline V gene has CDR1 SQVTM and CDR2 ANQGSEA. This CDR3 region has 14 residues. The junction had 7 bases not matched to a gene; V was cut back by 7 bases and J by 2 bases. The CDR3 here is CSASQGVAYNEQFF. For the CDR3, the DNA is TGCAGCGCATCACAGGGGGTCGCCTACAATGAGCAGTTCTTC.

This clonotype was observed a handful of times. The chain recombines TRBV15 with TRBJ1-5, with D unclear. V was clipped by 0 bases and J by 2 bases, with 2 bases between them. The CDR3 contains 13 residues. Germline CDR1 LNHNV, CDR2 YYDKDF (reference sequence). The CDR3 protein is CATSRDGNQPQHF. CDR3 in DNA: TGTGCCACCAGCAGAGATGGCAATCAGCCCCAGCATTTT.

The sample holds one count of this clonotype. This chain links TRBV2 with TRBJ2-5; perhaps TRBD1 as D (6 bases). Germline CDR1 reads SNHLY; CDR2 reads FYNNEI. Trimming removed 2 bases from V and 1 base from J, with 11 bases in between. This CDR3 is built from 15 residues. DNA of the CDR3: TGTGCCAGCAGTGAACAGGGGACGATCCAAGAGACCCAGTACTTC. Its protein product is CASSEQGTIQETQYF.

The chain joins TRBV7-7 to TRBJ2-3; D perhaps matches TRBD1 (6 bases). The CDR3 contains 14 residues. V was cut by 5 bases and J by 2 bases, with 11 bases left in between. Per germline, CDR1 SSHAT and CDR2 FNYEAQ (reference sequence). The CDR3 loop reads CASSKGQSTDTQYF. The CDR3 bases are TGTGCCAGCAGCAAAGGACAGTCCACAGATACGCAGTATTTT.

The chain combines TRBV5-6 with TRBJ1-6; the match to TRBD1 covers 8 bases. The CDR3 contains 18 residues. J was trimmed by 0 bases and V by 3 bases; bases with no gene match: 8. Looked up from germline, CDR1 is SGHDT and CDR2 is YYEEEE. The DNA for the CDR3 is TGTGCCAGCAGCTCAGGGGGCCCGGGAAGCTCCTATAATTCACCCCTCCACTTT. This encodes CASSSGGPGSSYNSPLHF.

This chain joins TRBV20-1 and TRBJ2-3; 7 nucleotides line up with TRBD2. Per the germline V gene, CDR1 is DFQATT and CDR2 is SNEGSKA (reference sequence). J was trimmed by 2 bases and V by 3 bases; bases with no gene match: 8. The CDR3 consists of 15 residues. The CDR3 region is CSARVRTSPTDTQYF. In nucleotides, the CDR3 is TGCAGTGCTAGGGTCCGGACTAGTCCCACAGATACGCAGTATTTT.

J is TRBJ1-2 and V is TRBV18; 9 bases line up with TRBD1. The length of the CDR3 is 17 residues. V was clipped by 3 bases and J by 0 bases; unmatched bases: 8. Germline CDR1 is KGHSH and CDR2 is LQKENI. The CDR3 region has the DNA TGTGCCAGCTCACCCCGGACAGGGGCGACAGCTAACTATGGCTACACCTTC. Protein sequence: CASSPRTGATANYGYTF.

This clonotype was recorded a few times. V and J are TRBV20-1 and TRBJ2-1; 9 bases match TRBD1. This CDR3 comprises 11 residues. Germline CDR1 DFQATT, CDR2 SNEGSKA (reference sequence). Germline trimming cut 7 bases from V and 16 bases from J; bases unmatched to any gene: 11. The CDR3 spells CSGPQGALLFF. CDR3 sequence (DNA): TGCAGTGGGCCACAGGGGGCGCTACTCTTCTTC.

This clonotype was detected only a few times. The chain is built from TRBV6-6 and TRBJ2-5, with D unresolved. V dropped 2 bases and J dropped 0 bases, with 4 bases sitting between them. In germline, CDR1 is MNHNY, CDR2 SVGAGI (reference sequence). The CDR3 spans 13 residues. CDR3 region: CASSYPNQETQYF. CDR3 nucleotide sequence: TGTGCCAGCAGTTACCCGAACCAAGAGACCCAGTACTTC.